This T cell receptor (beta chain) was identified in a study of cytomegalovirus exposure and HLA in healthy donors. Study-wide context: Around 78 million unique TCR sequences came from HLA-typed donors in an early release.

This clone has just one count. There are 15 residues in the CDR3. With 2 bases clipped from V and 7 bases from J, the junction kept 4 bases outside the gene matches. Germline V gene data show CDR1 as SGHRS and CDR2 as YFSETQ. Vbeta (60) and Jbeta (13) primers were used in the PCR. Generated by immunoSEQ multiplex PCR, the TCRdb table keeps only in-frame clones and is missing some. The sample shows about 110,000 clones, over 75% of them seen only once. The rearrangement links TRBV5-1 to TRBJ2-2, with TRBD2 matching over 11 bases. The material sequenced was PBMCs. The clonotype was recovered from a middle-aged woman in good health and CMV-seropositive. Here the CDR3 DNA reads TGCGCCAGCAGCTTTCTAGCGGGAGGAGGCGGGGAGCTGTTTTTT. Translating it yields CASSFLAGGGGELFF.